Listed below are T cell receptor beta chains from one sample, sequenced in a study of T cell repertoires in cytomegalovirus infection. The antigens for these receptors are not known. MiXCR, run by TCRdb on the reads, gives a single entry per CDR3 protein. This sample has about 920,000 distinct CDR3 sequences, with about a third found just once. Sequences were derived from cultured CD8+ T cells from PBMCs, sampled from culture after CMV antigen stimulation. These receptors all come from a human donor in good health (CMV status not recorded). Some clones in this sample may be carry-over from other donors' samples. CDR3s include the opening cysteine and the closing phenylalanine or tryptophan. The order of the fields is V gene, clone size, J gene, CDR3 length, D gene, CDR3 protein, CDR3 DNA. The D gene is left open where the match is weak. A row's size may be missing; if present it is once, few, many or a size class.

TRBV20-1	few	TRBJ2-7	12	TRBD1	CSAGGQIHEQYF	TGCAGTGCTGGGGGACAGATCCACGAGCAGTACTTC
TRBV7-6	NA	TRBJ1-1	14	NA	CASSPGTWAGEAFF	TGTGCCAGCAGCCCAGGGACATGGGCTGGTGAAGCTTTCTTT
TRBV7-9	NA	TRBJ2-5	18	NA	CASSMPGQGSSGEETQYF	TGTGCCAGCAGCATGCCGGGACAGGGTTCTAGCGGGGAAGAGACCCAGTACTTC
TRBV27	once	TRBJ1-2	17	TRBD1	CASSRKGMTGNQDGYTF	TGTGCCAGCAGTCGGAAAGGAATGACAGGGAATCAGGATGGCTACACCTTC
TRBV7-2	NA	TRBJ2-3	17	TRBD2	CASSPGLAGGLTDTQYF	TGTGCCAGCAGCCCAGGACTAGCGGGGGGTCTGACAGATACGCAGTATTTT
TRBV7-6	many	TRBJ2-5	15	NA	CASSRPGLSQETQYF	TGTGCCAGCAGTCGTCCGGGACTTTCCCAAGAGACCCAGTACTTC
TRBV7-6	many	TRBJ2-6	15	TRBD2	CASSLVPGTINVLTF	TGTGCCAGCAGCTTAGTCCCCGGGACTATTAACGTCCTGACTTTC
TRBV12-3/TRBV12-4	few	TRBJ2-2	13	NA	CASSLGKVGELFF	TGTGCCAGCAGTTTAGGGAAAGTCGGGGAGCTGTTTTTT
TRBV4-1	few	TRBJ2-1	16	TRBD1	CASSLRDRVVPLEQFF	TGCGCCAGCAGCCTCCGGGACAGAGTGGTTCCTCTTGAGCAGTTCTTC
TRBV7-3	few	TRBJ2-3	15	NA	CASSYNGGSTDTQYF	TGTGCCAGCAGCTACAACGGGGGTAGCACAGATACGCAGTATTTT
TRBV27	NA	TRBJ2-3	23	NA	CASSLSQGESLVGGRQPPDTQYF	TGTGCCAGCAGTTTATCGCAGGGAGAGAGTTTGGTAGGCGGTAGGCAGCCTCCAGATACGCAGTATTTT
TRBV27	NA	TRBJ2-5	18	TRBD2	CASSLPSGGTYPKETQYF	TGTGCCAGCAGTTTACCTAGCGGGGGGACGTATCCCAAGGAGACCCAGTACTTC
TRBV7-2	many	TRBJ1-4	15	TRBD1	CASSYRDRGRKKLFF	TGTGCCAGCAGCTACCGGGACAGGGGTAGGAAGAAACTGTTTTTT
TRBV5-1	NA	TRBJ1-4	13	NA	CASSHGPKGKLFF	TGCGCCAGCAGCCATGGACCAAAGGGGAAACTGTTTTTT
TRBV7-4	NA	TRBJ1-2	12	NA	CASSPTGYGCTF	TGTGCCAGCAGCCCGACAGGCTATGGCTGCACCTTC
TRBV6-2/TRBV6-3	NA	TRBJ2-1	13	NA	CASSDDWYNEQFF	TGTGCCAGCAGTGACGACTGGTACAATGAGCAGTTCTTC
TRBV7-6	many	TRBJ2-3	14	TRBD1	CASSLGQGGDTQYF	TGTGCCAGCAGCCTCGGACAGGGAGGAGATACGCAGTATTTT
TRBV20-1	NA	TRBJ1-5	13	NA	CSALDSLNQPQHF	TGCAGTGCCCTTGACTCCCTCAATCAGCCCCAGCATTTT
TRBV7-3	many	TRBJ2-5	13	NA	CASSLRHQETQYF	TGTGCCAGCAGCTTACGGCACCAAGAGACCCAGTACTTC